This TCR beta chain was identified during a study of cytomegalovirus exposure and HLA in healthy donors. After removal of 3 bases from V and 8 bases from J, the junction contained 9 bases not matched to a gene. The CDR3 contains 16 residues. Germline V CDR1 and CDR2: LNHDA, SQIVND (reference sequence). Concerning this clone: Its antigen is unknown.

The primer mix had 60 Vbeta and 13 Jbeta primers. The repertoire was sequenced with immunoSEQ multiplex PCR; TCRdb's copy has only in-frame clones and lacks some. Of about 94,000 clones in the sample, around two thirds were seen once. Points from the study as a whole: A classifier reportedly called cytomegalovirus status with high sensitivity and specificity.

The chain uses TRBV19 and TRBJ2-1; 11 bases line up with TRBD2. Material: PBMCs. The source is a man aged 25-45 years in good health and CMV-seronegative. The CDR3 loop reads CASSIFSGRAPHEQFF. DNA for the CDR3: TGTGCCAGTAGTATCTTTAGCGGGAGGGCCCCCCATGAGCAGTTCTTC.